What follows are 31 T cell receptor beta chains derived from one specimen sequenced in a study of shared clonotypes between healthy human individuals. The data were produced by immunoSEQ multiplex PCR, yet TCRdb's version contains in-frame clones alone and is incomplete. The table has nearly 600,000 clones, just under 97% seen once; the top ten hold about 0.11%. Naive CD8 cells, CD45RO-negative and positively selected for CCR7, excluded terminally differentiated effector memory CD45RA+ cells. The sample consisted of naive CD8+ T cells sorted from blood. The receptors stem from a woman in her 30s in good health.

V usage is TRBV2 and J usage is TRBJ2-2, with 11 bases aligning to TRBD2. The CDR3 extends over 15 amino acids. Germline V gives CDR1 SNHLY, CDR2 FYNNEI. J lost 6 bases, V lost 6 bases, and 6 bases had no gene match. The CDR3 sequence is CASRLSGRASGELFF. The DNA for the CDR3 is TGTGCCAGCAGACTTAGCGGGAGGGCCTCCGGGGAGCTGTTTTTT.

The rearrangement links TRBV15 to TRBJ2-5; possibly TRBD1 or TRBD2 for D (6 bases each). In germline, CDR1 is LNHNV, CDR2 YYDKDF (reference sequence). The germline V and J ends were trimmed by 5 bases and 6 bases, with 19 bases remaining between them. The CDR3 loop spans 15 amino acids. This chain's CDR3 is CATSERDWGRKTQYF. For the CDR3, the DNA is TGTGCCACCAGCGAACGGGACTGGGGGCGGAAGACCCAGTACTTC.

The rearrangement joins TRBV4-1 to TRBJ2-5; possibly TRBD1 for D (5 bases). Near its end, the DNA agrees better with TRBJ2-7, so the J call may be wrong. This CDR3 region has 14 residues. Germline V CDR1 and CDR2: MGHRA, YSYEKL. CDR3 bases: TGCGCCAGCAGCCAAGCCGCCAGGGCATACGAGCAGTACTTC. Its translation is CASSQAARAYEQYF.

This clone was found once. This chain joins TRBV9 and TRBJ2-1; 8 bases align to TRBD2. The CDR3 runs 16 residues. Trimming removed 0 bases from V and 9 bases from J; junction bases left unmatched: 11. The germline gives CDR1 SGDLS, CDR2 YYNGEE. The CDR3 DNA sequence: TGTGCCAGCAGCGTAGCGACTAGCGCCCTACGGCGTGAGCAGTTCTTC. Residues: CASSVATSALRREQFF.

V is TRBV19 and J is TRBJ2-1, with TRBD2 matching 9 bases. Germline-derived CDR1 and CDR2 are LNHDA and SQIVND (reference sequence). The junction had 9 bases not matched to a gene; V was cut back by 3 bases and J by 6 bases. This CDR3 region has 16 residues. CDR3 coding DNA: TGTGCCAGTAGTATTTCCCTAGCGGGGACTATCAATGAGCAGTTCTTC. Its translation is CASSISLAGTINEQFF.

This sequence joins TRBV11-2 and TRBJ2-7; weak D call: TRBD2 (6 bases). CDR1 is SGHAT and CDR2 is FQNNGV in the germline V gene. The V end was cut by 3 bases, the J end by 3 bases, with 12 bases between. CDR3 length: 14 residues. The CDR3 here is CASSFTGTLYEQYF. The CDR3 coding sequence is TGTGCCAGCAGCTTTACCGGGACTCTCTACGAGCAGTACTTC.

This clone appeared a single time. The chain couples TRBV15 to TRBJ2-3; the D gene is possibly TRBD2 (5 bases). Germline lookup yields CDR1 LNHNV and CDR2 YYDKDF (reference sequence). This CDR3 region has 15 residues. Trimming took 5 bases from V and 2 from J, leaving 14 bases between them. CDR3 bases: TGTGCCACCAGCGAAGGACTGGAACTCACAGATACGCAGTATTTT. Protein: CATSEGLELTDTQYF.

V usage is TRBV12-5 and J usage is TRBJ2-5; no clear D gene. Looked up from germline, CDR1 is LGHNT and CDR2 is FRNRAP. V lost 2 bases and J 5 bases, leaving 12 bases between the germline ends. The CDR3 consists of 14 residues. The chain's CDR3 is CASGLSLRRETQYF. DNA for the CDR3: TGTGCTAGTGGTTTGAGCCTAAGACGGGAGACCCAGTACTTC. Together with reference TRBV12-5 and TRBJ2-5, the CDR3 gives the full variable domain: DARVTQTPRHKVTEMGQEVTMRCQPILGHNTVFWYRQTMMQGLELLAYFRNRAPLDDSGMPKDRFSAEMPDATLATLKIQPSEPRDSAVYFCASGLSLRRETQYFGPGTRLLVL.

This chain joins TRBV5-6 and TRBJ2-1; D unresolved. The CDR3 has 15 amino acids. The germline V gene encodes CDR1 SGHDT and CDR2 YYEEEE. The ends were cut back, 2 bases at V and 0 bases at J, with 9 bases in the middle. CDR3 sequence: CASSFEDLSYNEQFF. The CDR3 DNA is TGTGCCAGCAGCTTTGAGGACCTCTCCTACAATGAGCAGTTCTTC.

The rearrangement links TRBV5-1 to TRBJ2-1; no clear D. V was shortened by 0 bases and J by 8 bases, with 12 bases between the two germline ends. The CDR3 has 14 residues. The V gene's germline CDR1 is SGHRS and CDR2 YFSETQ. CDR3: CASSLASLFDEQFF. DNA of the CDR3: TGCGCCAGCAGCTTGGCCTCCCTATTCGATGAGCAGTTCTTC.

The chain carries TRBV15 and TRBJ1-3; no reliable D call. The germline V gene has CDR1 LNHNV and CDR2 YYDKDF (reference sequence). The CDR3 runs 15 residues. V lost 0 bases to trimming and J lost 0 bases, with 6 bases between them. CDR3 sequence: CATSRDWSSGNTIYF. The DNA for the CDR3 is TGTGCCACCAGCAGAGATTGGAGCTCTGGAAACACCATATATTTT.

The chain combines TRBV27 with TRBJ2-3; D gene unclear. The CDR3 has 15 residues. V gave up 6 bases and J gave up 0 bases, with 13 bases separating them. The germline gives CDR1 MNHEY, CDR2 SMNVEV (reference sequence). The CDR3 loop is CASRIGGTSTDTQYF. As DNA, the CDR3 is TGTGCCAGCAGGATAGGCGGTACTAGCACAGATACGCAGTATTTT.

The V gene is TRBV4-1, the J gene TRBJ2-7; D is perhaps TRBD1 (6 bases). CDR3 size: 14 residues. Trimming removed 3 bases from V and 2 bases from J, with 11 bases in between. Germline V gene lookup returns CDR1 MGHRA and CDR2 YSYEKL. The CDR3 sequence: CASSQAQGPYEQYF. The CDR3 nucleotides are TGCGCCAGCAGCCAGGCACAGGGTCCCTACGAGCAGTACTTC.

The chain links TRBV5-4 to TRBJ2-7; D might be TRBD1 (6 bases). This CDR3 contains 14 residues. CDR1 and CDR2 (germline): SGHNT, YYREEE (reference sequence). The V gene lost 4 bases and the J gene lost 2 bases, with 13 bases spanning the gap. The DNA of the CDR3 is TGTGCCAGCAGCCCGGACAGTGCCCCCTACGAGCAGTACTTC. Amino acid sequence: CASSPDSAPYEQYF.

The chain has TRBV11-2 and TRBJ2-2, with 12 nucleotides matching TRBD2. Germline trimming cut 4 bases from V and 3 bases from J; bases unmatched to any gene: 9. CDR1 and CDR2 (germline): SGHAT, FQNNGV. The CDR3 spans 18 residues. CDR3 bases: TGTGCCAGCAGCTCATTGACTAGCGGGAGATCTTACACCGGGGAGCTGTTTTTT. It yields the protein CASSSLTSGRSYTGELFF.

The chain combines TRBV6-1 with TRBJ2-1; possible D gene TRBD1, 6 bases. The V and J ends lost 1 base and 3 bases respectively, with 19 bases between them. The CDR3 runs 18 residues. Germline V CDR1 and CDR2: MNHNS, SASEGT. Here the CDR3 reads CASSEDNYRGRGYNEQFF. The CDR3, as DNA: TGTGCCAGCAGTGAAGATAATTATCGCGGCAGGGGCTACAATGAGCAGTTCTTC.

This clone has a single count. This chain links TRBV19 with TRBJ2-7; TRBD2 agrees at 7 bases. CDR3 length: 14 residues. CDR1 and CDR2 (germline): LNHDA, SQIVND (reference sequence). After removal of 5 bases from V and 6 bases from J, the junction contained 10 bases not matched to a gene. CDR3 nucleotides: TGTGCCAGTAGTGACGGTGGGAGGGCCCGCGAGCAGTACTTC. It yields the protein CASSDGGRAREQYF. The full variable domain, in which reference TRBV19 and TRBJ2-7 provide the parts outside the CDR3, is DGGITQSPKYLFRKEGQNVTLSCEQNLNHDAMYWYRQDPGQGLRLIYYSQIVNDFQKGDIAEGYSVSREKKESFPLTVTSAQKNPTAFYLCASSDGGRAREQYFGPGTRLTVT.

V is TRBV27 and J is TRBJ1-2; 8 nucleotides line up with TRBD1. In germline, CDR1 is MNHEY, CDR2 SMNVEV (reference sequence). J gave up 4 bases and V 6 bases, and 7 bases lay outside the gene matches. This CDR3 is built from 14 residues. CDR3 residues: CASSEDRASYGYTF. The CDR3 bases are TGTGCCAGCAGCGAGGACAGGGCCTCCTATGGCTACACCTTC.

The chain combines TRBV5-6 with TRBJ2-3; unclear D gene. The length of the CDR3 is 17 residues. V was trimmed by 1 base and J by 0 bases, leaving 15 bases between them. The germline V gene has CDR1 SGHDT and CDR2 YYEEEE. This CDR3 is CASSLRITIPSTDTQYF. The CDR3 DNA follows: TGTGCCAGCAGCTTGAGAATAACGATACCTAGCACAGATACGCAGTATTTT.

This clone was picked up one time. V gene TRBV19 combines with J gene TRBJ2-3, with 8 bases fitting TRBD1. J was trimmed by 2 bases and V by 9 bases; bases with no gene match: 4. Germline V gene sequence: CDR1 LNHDA, CDR2 SQIVND (reference sequence). The CDR3 runs 13 residues. CDR3 sequence (DNA): TGTGCCAGCAGGACAGGGTACACAGATACGCAGTATTTT. Its translation is CASRTGYTDTQYF.

The chain combines TRBV28 with TRBJ1-2; possible D gene TRBD1, 6 bases. Trimming cost V 7 bases and J 5 bases, with 11 bases left between them. This CDR3 is 12 amino acids long. Germline-derived CDR1 and CDR2 are MDHEN and SYDVKM. Here the CDR3 DNA reads TGTGCCAGCACCGGGACACTTTATGGCTACACCTTC. Residues: CASTGTLYGYTF.

The chain has TRBV28 and TRBJ1-3; TRBD1 aligns across 7 bases. The CDR3 runs to 14 residues. Losses at the gene ends were 2 bases for V and 4 bases for J; bases not matched to a gene: 2. From germline, CDR1 is MDHEN and CDR2 SYDVKM. CDR3 sequence: CASSLDRAGNTIYF. CDR3 coding DNA: TGTGCCAGCAGTTTAGACAGGGCCGGAAACACCATATATTTT.

Comment on this clone: Other DNA sequences from this sample encode an identical CDR3 as well. The rearrangement links TRBV7-9 to TRBJ2-7; D unresolved. The CDR3 has 12 residues. Trimming removed 2 bases at V and 4 bases at J, with 6 bases between. Looked up from germline, CDR1 is SEHNR and CDR2 is FQNEAQ (reference sequence). As DNA, the CDR3 is TGTGCCAGCAGCTTAACGGGTTACGAGCAGTACTTC. Translated: CASSLTGYEQYF.

V usage is TRBV6-5 and J usage is TRBJ2-3, with 9 bases lining up with TRBD1. The V gene's germline CDR1 is MNHEY and CDR2 SVGAGI. Trimming took 0 bases from V and 6 from J; bases not matched to a gene: 7. The CDR3 runs to 16 residues. The CDR3 spells CASSYSPGTGWDTQYF. The CDR3 DNA reads as TGTGCCAGCAGTTACTCTCCCGGGACAGGGTGGGATACGCAGTATTTT.

The rearrangement links TRBV7-9 to TRBJ2-7, with 15 bases fitting TRBD2. The CDR3 runs 17 residues. V trimming: 4 bases; J trimming: 4 bases; junction bases outside the gene matches: 8. Germline loops: CDR1 SEHNR, CDR2 FQNEAQ (reference sequence). DNA for the CDR3: TGTGCCAGCAGCTCCGGACTAGCGGGAGGGCCTTGGTACGAGCAGTACTTC. Amino acids: CASSSGLAGGPWYEQYF.

The chain has TRBV2 and TRBJ2-7; tentative D call: TRBD1 (5 bases). Trimming took off 7 bases at V and 5 bases at J, with 15 bases between the two ends. The CDR3 is made up of 13 amino acids. Germline V gene lookup returns CDR1 SNHLY and CDR2 FYNNEI. In nucleotides, the CDR3 is TGTGCCAGCACGAAGTCCAGGGCGAACGAGCAGTACTTC. Amino acids: CASTKSRANEQYF.

V is TRBV28 and J is TRBJ2-5; unclear D gene. The end of the DNA is better explained by TRBJ2-7, so the J call may be wrong. In germline, CDR1 is MDHEN, CDR2 SYDVKM. This CDR3 has 14 residues. The CDR3 DNA sequence: TGTGCCAGCAGTAGTGGCGCATGGTCCTACGAGCAGTACTTC. It translates to CASSSGAWSYEQYF.

The V gene is TRBV7-9, the J gene TRBJ1-2; no reliable D call. Trimming removed 5 bases at V and 6 bases at J, with 13 bases between. This CDR3 is built from 13 residues. CDR1 is SEHNR and CDR2 is FQNEAQ in the germline V gene (reference sequence). The CDR3 protein is CASSLEVANGYTF. The DNA for the CDR3 is TGTGCCAGCAGCCTCGAGGTGGCTAATGGCTACACCTTC.

This clone was seen a single time. J is TRBJ2-5 and V is TRBV28, with D tentatively TRBD2 (6 bases). The germline CDR1 and CDR2 sequences are MDHEN and SYDVKM. The CDR3 consists of 13 residues. With 3 bases removed from V and 4 bases from J, the gap between germline ends came to 9 bases. The CDR3 DNA reads TGTGCCAGCAGTTTCTACGGGAGAGAGACCCAGTACTTC. This encodes CASSFYGRETQYF.

CDR3 nucleotide sequence: TGTGCCAGCAGCTCAGGACAGGGAATCAATTCACCCCTCCACTTT. Protein sequence: CASSSGQGINSPLHF. J is TRBJ1-6 and V is TRBV7-6, with 8 bases lining up with TRBD1. Germline V CDR1 and CDR2: SGHVS, FNYEAQ. V was clipped by 4 bases and J by 7 bases; unmatched bases: 6. This CDR3 has 15 amino acids.

V is TRBV19 and J is TRBJ2-2; 9 bases fit TRBD2. In germline, CDR1 is LNHDA, CDR2 SQIVND (reference sequence). This CDR3 is 16 amino acids long. Trimming at V came to 4 bases and at J to 6 bases, leaving 9 bases not matched to a gene. The CDR3 coding sequence is TGTGCCAGTAGTACCCCCCGCGGGAGGGCCCCCGGGGAGCTGTTTTTT. Its protein is CASSTPRGRAPGELFF.